Listed below are T cell receptor beta chains from one sample, sequenced in a study of Tregs in tolerant kidney transplant recipients. Sequenced by immunoSEQ multiplex PCR; TCRdb stores in-frame clones only, minus some. The sample contains around 230,000 clones, approximately 84% of which appear only once. Sequenced input: CD4+ T cells from blood. These receptors were obtained from a human donor in good health. Both conserved end residues are part of each CDR3. A D gene is named only where the DNA matches it firmly. Some rows mark clone size as missing; the rest say once, few, many or name a class of expanded clone.

D gene	V gene	clone size	J gene	CDR3 DNA	CDR3 protein
NA	TRBV30	NA	TRBJ2-1	TGTGCCTGGAGCGTGCCCTCCTGGTCCGATGAGCAGTTCTTC	CAWSVPSWSDEQFF
NA	TRBV6-1	NA	TRBJ1-5	TGTGCCAGCCTCAGGGATAGCAATCAGCCCCAGCATTTT	CASLRDSNQPQHF
NA	TRBV5-1	NA	TRBJ2-7	TGCGCCAGCAGCAACCGGGGCCTCTACGAGCAGTACTTC	CASSNRGLYEQYF
TRBD1	TRBV4-1	NA	TRBJ2-7	TGCGCCAGCAGCGAAGGACAGGGGTTCTACGAGCAGTACTTC	CASSEGQGFYEQYF
TRBD1	TRBV6-6	few	TRBJ1-4	TGTGCCAGCACTCGACCCGGACAGGGGGACGAAAAACTGTTTTTT	CASTRPGQGDEKLFF
NA	TRBV6-5	NA	TRBJ2-2	TGTGCCAGCAGTTACGACGGCCCCCGGACCGGGGAGCTGTTTTTT	CASSYDGPRTGELFF
TRBD1	TRBV2	NA	TRBJ1-3	TGTGCCAGCAGACAACGACAGGGGGCCCTCTCTGGAAACACCATATATTTT	CASRQRQGALSGNTIYF
NA	TRBV5-4	NA	TRBJ2-5	TGTGCCAGCAGCTTGGCGGGGGGCAGAGAGACCCAGTACTTC	CASSLAGGRETQYF
NA	TRBV2	NA	TRBJ2-3	TGTGCCAGCAGCCAGACGGGAGATACGCAGTATTTT	CASSQTGDTQYF
TRBD2	TRBV9	NA	TRBJ2-7	TGTGCCAGCAGCGTAGCCCCCACCCCGGGGGGGCAGTACTTC	CASSVAPTPGGQYF
NA	TRBV4-1	NA	TRBJ2-3	TGCGCCAGCAGCCAATCAGTTTTGGGCCTCAGTCAAGATACGCAGTATTTT	CASSQSVLGLSQDTQYF
TRBD1	TRBV18	NA	TRBJ1-1	TGTGCCAGCTCACCTTCCGGGACAGGGGGGCGGAACACTGAAGCTTTCTTT	CASSPSGTGGRNTEAFF
NA	TRBV6-5	NA	TRBJ2-1	TGTGCCAGCAGACCGGCGGACTACTACAATGAGCAGTTCTTC	CASRPADYYNEQFF
TRBD1	TRBV11-2	NA	TRBJ2-7	TGTGCCAGCAGCTTCCGACAGGGCGTCTACGAGCAGTACTTC	CASSFRQGVYEQYF
NA	TRBV7-9	NA	TRBJ2-7	TGTGCCAGCAGCTTACGGGGTGCCTACGAGCAGTACTTC	CASSLRGAYEQYF
TRBD1	TRBV7-2	NA	TRBJ1-2	TGTGCCAGCAGCAGGGGACAGGGAAGATTAAACTATGGCTACACCTTC	CASSRGQGRLNYGYTF
TRBD1	TRBV9	NA	TRBJ1-3	TGTGCCAGCACACGGGACAGCTCTGGAAACACCATATATTTT	CASTRDSSGNTIYF
NA	TRBV6-5	NA	TRBJ1-1	TGTGCCAGCAGTGAAAGACAAGTGGAAGCTTTCTTT	CASSERQVEAFF
NA	TRBV19	NA	TRBJ1-4	TGTGCCAGTAGTCCACTAGACAGAACAAATGAAAAACTGTTTTTT	CASSPLDRTNEKLFF
NA	TRBV4-1	NA	TRBJ1-2	TGCGCCAGCAGTCAAGGGGAGAGGGGCTACACCTTC	CASSQGERGYTF
TRBD1	TRBV5-1	NA	TRBJ2-7	TGCGCCAGCAGCTTGACAGGGGGCGACTCCTACGAGCAGTACTTC	CASSLTGGDSYEQYF
TRBD1	TRBV7-6	NA	TRBJ2-1	TGTGCCAGCAGCTTAGACTACAGGGGGCAGAGCTCCTACAATGAGCAGTTCTTC	CASSLDYRGQSSYNEQFF
TRBD1	TRBV9	few	TRBJ2-3	TGTGCCAGCAGCATCACAGGGGGTTTACCCACAGATACGCAGTATTTT	CASSITGGLPTDTQYF
NA	TRBV5-1	NA	TRBJ1-6	TGCGCCAGCAGCTTATCGGAAAATTCACCCCTCCACTTT	CASSLSENSPLHF
TRBD1	TRBV19	NA	TRBJ1-2	TGTGCCAGTTCCTCACCCGACAGGGGGCAGTTTGGCTACACCTTC	CASSSPDRGQFGYTF
TRBD2	TRBV7-9	NA	TRBJ2-5	TGTGCCAGCCTCAGCGGGATCCGGGGGGAGACCCAGTACTTC	CASLSGIRGETQYF
NA	TRBV6-1	once	TRBJ1-1	TGTGCCAGCAGTGACGGACTGATGAACACTGAAGCTTTCTTT	CASSDGLMNTEAFF
NA	TRBV9	NA	TRBJ1-3	TGTGCCAGCAGCGTAGGACGGATCTCTGGAAACACCATATATTTT	CASSVGRISGNTIYF
NA	TRBV21-1	NA	TRBJ2-1	TGTGCCAGCAGCCGACGTCGGCTAGCGGGGTCCTACAATGAGCAGTTCTTC	CASSRRRLAGSYNEQFF
NA	TRBV5-1	few	TRBJ2-3	TGCGCCAGCACCTTTGGCCTTAGTCTAGGGGGGGATACGCAGTATTTT	CASTFGLSLGGDTQYF
NA	TRBV18	NA	TRBJ1-5	TGTGCCAGCTCCCACGGACGGGTAAGGGGTCAGCCCCAGCATTTT	CASSHGRVRGQPQHF
TRBD1	TRBV6-1	NA	TRBJ1-1	TGTGCCAGCAGTCGGACAGGGTTGGCGAACACTGAAGCTTTCTTT	CASSRTGLANTEAFF
TRBD1	TRBV7-9	NA	TRBJ2-7	TGTGCCAGCAGCTCTGTCCTTAGTCGGGACAGGGCTTACGAGCAGTACTTC	CASSSVLSRDRAYEQYF
TRBD1	TRBV2	NA	TRBJ1-3	TGTGCCAGCGTCGTAGCAGGGGGCCCTGGAAACACCATATATTTT	CASVVAGGPGNTIYF
NA	TRBV20-1	NA	TRBJ1-2	TGCAGTGGGGCAGGGTCTGGCTACACCTTC	CSGAGSGYTF